Included here is one T cell receptor (beta chain) sequence, with context. This clonotype appeared many times. Its antigen is currently not known. Base qualities are not recorded, but no much larger clone differs from it by a single base. Via the germline V gene, CDR1 is MDHEN and CDR2 SYDVKM. From V the trimming removes 10 bases and from J it removes 0 bases, while the gene matches leave 11 bases of the junction unaccounted for. The CDR3, from cysteine to phenylalanine, totals 16 residues. Left in the record is the CDR3 DNA by itself, 48 bases read in frame from the first base. The data were obtained in a study of Graves' ophthalmopathy and Graves' hyperthyroidism (dated by TCRdb to the late 2010s). About the investigation overall: Peripheral blood was collected at initial diagnosis, prior to any treatment. A discovery set of 100 patients (43 ophthalmopathy, 55 to 65 stable hyperthyroidism) was enrolled to explore V-J signatures distinguishing ophthalmopathy from hyperthyroidism. Once sampling was done, hyperthyroidism patients were given methimazole at a starting dose of 30 mg daily, while ophthalmopathy patients were given high-dose intravenous methylprednisolone. An independent validation cohort was composed of some 19 hyperthyroidism patients and around 16 patients who later progressed from hyperthyroidism to ophthalmopathy. T-cell repertoires of thyroid tissue and blood were compared in 5 or 6 hyperthyroidism patients. The study used TCR beta repertoire signatures to distinguish Graves' ophthalmopathy from Graves' hyperthyroidism and to predict progression to ophthalmopathy. In total, over 130 blood samples were TCR-sequenced: approximately 40 ophthalmopathy, over 70 hyperthyroidism and around 17 hyperthyroidism-to-ophthalmopathy patients.

The paper as a whole reports these results and caveats: Most of the expanded thyroid clonotypes with a frequency above 0.001 were also detected in blood, and it was suggested that the thyroid immune response may be reflected by blood repertoires. In validation, the model predicted ophthalmopathy progression with more than 55% sensitivity and approximately 78% specificity; fewer than 15 predicted patients were CT-confirmed with GO in a median of 6.5 months. In cross-validation, the 13-signature model distinguished ophthalmopathy from stable hyperthyroidism with roughly 90% sensitivity and 81.08% specificity, and in the test set the corresponding values were around 80% and 75%. No statistical method was used to set the sample size in advance, and the investigators knew which group each participant was assigned to.

TCR beta CDR3 regions were amplified from RNA transcripts for repertoire sequencing. The first round of RT-PCR was done with HTBI primers and the Qiagen OneStep RT-PCR kit, and was followed by a second round of multiplex PCR, then size selection and purification. Libraries were sequenced paired-end with 100 bp reads on an Illumina HiSeq2000. Regarding the original processing steps: SOAPnuke was used to process the reads, removing any read that contained adapters or uncalled bases, had a mean Phred below 15, or lacked an exact match to the constant primer or identifier. High-quality paired reads were merged with COPE v1.2.5. Unique nucleotide sequences were defined as clonotypes and aligned to IMGT TRB V, D and J references using MiTCR v1.1. Only V-J combinations with frequency above 0.0001 were analysed, covering 99.2% of repertoires. A TCR clonal expansion and chaos score per V-J combination was defined as the ratio of F50 clonal expansion to chaos observed in the TCRdist matrix. Welch's t-statistics and random forest were used to reduce the features to about a dozen V-J combinations, which were then used as input to a naive Bayes classifier. The Morisita-Horn index was used to measure how similar the thyroid and blood repertoires were. TCRdb trimmed the raw reads at Q25, called clones with MiXCR and kept productive beta chains. Merged by CDR3 protein, the rows form single entries marked with the most common genes and DNA. These V and J calls derive from TCRdb rather than the authors' analysis. The sample table contains 400,000 or so distinct CDR3 sequences; only one count was recorded for about 18% of them. The top ten clonotypes cover 2.4% of the sample.

Hyperthyroidism was defined as stable when no progression to ophthalmopathy occurred within 18 months of follow-up. Patients with hyperthyroidism were aged 18 to 65 years, had been newly diagnosed, and had a disease duration of less than 2 months. Patients with other autoimmune diseases, uncontrolled infections, pregnancy or lactation were excluded from the study. Diagnosis was based on clinical symptoms, serum thyroxine, TRAb, thyroid ultrasound and orbital computed tomography. Using Ficoll-Paque density gradient centrifugation, PBMCs were isolated from 9.5 to 10 ml of fresh peripheral blood. Trizol reagent was used to extract the total RNA, and its quality was then checked on an Agilent 2100 Bioanalyzer.

Material for sequencing was peripheral blood. The receptor comes from an adult woman with stable Graves' hyperthyroidism. The chain couples TRBV28 to TRBJ2-2; TRBD1 lines up with 7 middle nucleotides. The CDR3 reads as follows: CATQLWDSPNTGELFF. The nucleotide sequence reads TGTGCCACACAGCTTTGGGACAGTCCGAACACCGGGGAGCTGTTTTTT.